A selection of T cell receptor beta chains follows, all from one sample in a study of blood T cell repertoires in COVID-19. The table came from immunoSEQ multiplex PCR; TCRdb's copy has only in-frame clones and leaves some out. The table lists roughly 330,000 clones, around 87% of them singletons. Sequenced material: PBMCs or T cells enriched from blood (not recorded which). The receptors were gathered from a woman aged 25 to 45 who had recovered from COVID-19. The CDR3 runs from the conserved cysteine through the conserved F or W. D genes are given only for firm matches. Expanded clones get a size class; other rows say once, few or many, or leave the size out.

clone size: .; D gene: .; J gene: TRBJ1-2; V gene: TRBV3-1/TRBV3-2; CDR3 DNA: TGTGCCAGCAGCTTCGGAGGTGGTTATGGCTACACCTTC; CDR3 protein: CASSFGGGYGYTF
clone size: .; D gene: .; J gene: TRBJ1-1; V gene: TRBV12-2; CDR3 DNA: TGTGCAAGTCGCTCAGCCGGGACAGGTTCTGAAGCTTTCTTT; CDR3 protein: CASRSAGTGSEAFF
clone size: .; D gene: .; J gene: TRBJ1-1; V gene: TRBV7-6; CDR3 DNA: TGTGCCAGCAGCGGGGGGGGGTACACTGAAGCTTTCTTT; CDR3 protein: CASSGGGYTEAFF
clone size: .; D gene: TRBD1; J gene: TRBJ2-7; V gene: TRBV30; CDR3 DNA: TGTGCCTGGAGTGTACTACAGGGGGTCGAGCAGTACTTC; CDR3 protein: CAWSVLQGVEQYF
clone size: once; D gene: TRBD1; J gene: TRBJ1-6; V gene: TRBV2; CDR3 DNA: TGTGCCAGCATCTGGGACAGAAATTCACCCCTCCACTTT; CDR3 protein: CASIWDRNSPLHF
clone size: .; D gene: .; J gene: TRBJ1-2; V gene: TRBV5-1; CDR3 DNA: TGCGCCAGCAGCTTGAGCTTTCGGGCGGGGGCGGCAAACTATGGCTACACCTTC; CDR3 protein: CASSLSFRAGAANYGYTF
clone size: .; D gene: .; J gene: TRBJ1-4; V gene: TRBV2; CDR3 DNA: TGTGCCAGCGACAGAAGTAATGAAAAACTGTTTTTT; CDR3 protein: CASDRSNEKLFF
clone size: .; D gene: .; J gene: TRBJ1-4; V gene: TRBV7-9; CDR3 DNA: TGTGCCAGCAGCTCCACGGGTGGAACTAATGAAAAACTGTTTTTT; CDR3 protein: CASSSTGGTNEKLFF
clone size: .; D gene: TRBD2; J gene: TRBJ2-5; V gene: TRBV12-5; CDR3 DNA: TGTGCTAGTGGTTTGCCGCCGGGACTAGGAGGGGAGACCCAGTACTTC; CDR3 protein: CASGLPPGLGGETQYF
clone size: .; D gene: TRBD1; J gene: TRBJ2-2; V gene: TRBV5-1; CDR3 DNA: TGCGCCAGCAGCCTTACCTCAGGGGGTAGGGCCGGGGAGCTGTTTTTT; CDR3 protein: CASSLTSGGRAGELFF
clone size: .; D gene: TRBD2; J gene: TRBJ2-7; V gene: TRBV2; CDR3 DNA: TGTGCCAGCAGGAATGAGGGCGGGGGAACCGAGCAGTACTTC; CDR3 protein: CASRNEGGGTEQYF
clone size: .; D gene: .; J gene: TRBJ2-5; V gene: TRBV18; CDR3 DNA: TGTGCCAGCTCACCTTACAGGGATGAAGAGACCCAGTACTTC; CDR3 protein: CASSPYRDEETQYF
clone size: .; D gene: TRBD1; J gene: TRBJ1-6; V gene: TRBV5-8; CDR3 DNA: TGTGCCAGCAGCCCTCAGCGAGGGACAGGACAAAATTCACCCCTCCACTTT; CDR3 protein: CASSPQRGTGQNSPLHF
clone size: .; D gene: .; J gene: TRBJ1-1; V gene: TRBV10-3; CDR3 DNA: TGTGCCATCAGGGAACAGGGCGACACTGAAGCTTTCTTT; CDR3 protein: CAIREQGDTEAFF
clone size: .; D gene: TRBD1; J gene: TRBJ1-2; V gene: TRBV5-1; CDR3 DNA: TGCGCCAGCAGCACGACAGGGGGCGGAGGCTACACCTTC; CDR3 protein: CASSTTGGGGYTF
clone size: .; D gene: .; J gene: TRBJ1-1; V gene: TRBV7-4; CDR3 DNA: TGTGCCAGCAGCTTAGTATCTTTCTTT; CDR3 protein: CASSLVSFF
clone size: .; D gene: .; J gene: TRBJ2-3; V gene: TRBV5-1; CDR3 DNA: TGCGCCAGCAGCTTGAGCCCTGACTCTAGCACAGATACGCAGTATTTT; CDR3 protein: CASSLSPDSSTDTQYF
clone size: .; D gene: TRBD1; J gene: TRBJ1-5; V gene: TRBV10-3; CDR3 DNA: TGTGCCATCAGTGAGACAGGGGGCGAGAGCAATCAGCCCCAGCATTTT; CDR3 protein: CAISETGGESNQPQHF
clone size: .; D gene: TRBD2; J gene: TRBJ2-3; V gene: TRBV18; CDR3 DNA: TGTGCCAGCTCACTGGGACTAGCGACAGATACGCAGTATTTT; CDR3 protein: CASSLGLATDTQYF
clone size: .; D gene: .; J gene: TRBJ1-5; V gene: TRBV5-1; CDR3 DNA: TGCGCCAGCAGCTTGGGGTCAGATCAGCCCCAGCATTTT; CDR3 protein: CASSLGSDQPQHF
clone size: .; D gene: TRBD1; J gene: TRBJ2-2; V gene: TRBV6-5; CDR3 DNA: TGTGCCAGCAGGGGACAGCTTCTGGTGGCCGGGGAGCTGTTTTTT; CDR3 protein: CASRGQLLVAGELFF
clone size: few; D gene: .; J gene: TRBJ1-2; V gene: TRBV19; CDR3 DNA: TGTGCCAGTAGTCTCAGGGGTGCCGGCTACACCTTC; CDR3 protein: CASSLRGAGYTF
clone size: .; D gene: .; J gene: TRBJ1-1; V gene: TRBV6-5; CDR3 DNA: TGTGCCAGCAGTTTCGACAGTCGTGGGGAAGCTTTCTTT; CDR3 protein: CASSFDSRGEAFF
clone size: .; D gene: TRBD2; J gene: TRBJ2-1; V gene: TRBV6-5; CDR3 DNA: TGTGCCAGCGTTCCGGGCGCGGGGGGGTACAATGAGCAGTTCTTC; CDR3 protein: CASVPGAGGYNEQFF
clone size: .; D gene: TRBD1; J gene: TRBJ1-4; V gene: TRBV25-1; CDR3 DNA: TGTGCCAGCAGTGTGACAGGGACGTGGAATGAAAAACTGTTTTTT; CDR3 protein: CASSVTGTWNEKLFF
clone size: .; D gene: TRBD1; J gene: TRBJ1-2; V gene: TRBV30; CDR3 DNA: TGTGCCTGGAGCGCACAGGGGCCCGGGAGCTATGGCTACACCTTC; CDR3 protein: CAWSAQGPGSYGYTF
clone size: .; D gene: .; J gene: TRBJ1-5; V gene: TRBV19; CDR3 DNA: TGTGCCAGTAGTTTCACAGGTCGTGGGCAGCCCCAGCATTTT; CDR3 protein: CASSFTGRGQPQHF
clone size: .; D gene: .; J gene: TRBJ2-3; V gene: TRBV6-5; CDR3 DNA: TGTGCCAGCAGCCCCCTCCAGTACACAGATACGCAGTATTTT; CDR3 protein: CASSPLQYTDTQYF
clone size: .; D gene: .; J gene: TRBJ1-1; V gene: TRBV30; CDR3 DNA: TGTGCCTGGAGTGTACTAAGGACTGAAGCTTTCTTT; CDR3 protein: CAWSVLRTEAFF
clone size: .; D gene: .; J gene: TRBJ1-6; V gene: TRBV11-1; CDR3 DNA: TGTGCCAGCAGCTTTGGTCAGGGGAGCAATTCACCCCTCCACTTT; CDR3 protein: CASSFGQGSNSPLHF
clone size: .; D gene: TRBD1; J gene: TRBJ2-3; V gene: TRBV30; CDR3 DNA: TGTGCCTGGAGTGCAGGGACAGGGGGGCTTCGAGATACGCAGTATTTT; CDR3 protein: CAWSAGTGGLRDTQYF
clone size: once; D gene: TRBD1; J gene: TRBJ2-6; V gene: TRBV5-4; CDR3 DNA: TGTGCCGTTGACAGGGACCCAGGGGCCAACGTCCTGACTTTC; CDR3 protein: CAVDRDPGANVLTF
clone size: .; D gene: TRBD1; J gene: TRBJ1-1; V gene: TRBV4-1; CDR3 DNA: TGCGCCAGCAGCCGCGGACAGGTGATGAACACTGAAGCTTTCTTT; CDR3 protein: CASSRGQVMNTEAFF
clone size: few; D gene: TRBD1; J gene: TRBJ1-2; V gene: TRBV24-1; CDR3 DNA: TGTGCCACCAGTGACTGGACAGGGCGGCATGGCTACACCTTC; CDR3 protein: CATSDWTGRHGYTF
clone size: .; D gene: TRBD1; J gene: TRBJ1-4; V gene: TRBV6-8; CDR3 DNA: TGTGCCAGCAGTTCAGGGACAGGGGGAGGTGTAACTAATGAAAAACTGTTTTTT; CDR3 protein: CASSSGTGGGVTNEKLFF
clone size: .; D gene: TRBD1; J gene: TRBJ1-2; V gene: TRBV15; CDR3 DNA: TGTGCCACCCAAGACAGGGCAGGTGGCTACACCTTC; CDR3 protein: CATQDRAGGYTF
clone size: .; D gene: TRBD2; J gene: TRBJ2-5; V gene: TRBV7-2; CDR3 DNA: TGTGCCAGCAGCTTAGATTGGGGGGGGGAGACCCAGTACTTC; CDR3 protein: CASSLDWGGETQYF
clone size: .; D gene: .; J gene: TRBJ1-2; V gene: TRBV6-5; CDR3 DNA: TGTGCCAGCGACAGAGGCTATGGCTACACCTTC; CDR3 protein: CASDRGYGYTF
clone size: .; D gene: .; J gene: TRBJ2-3; V gene: TRBV19; CDR3 DNA: TGTGCCACAACCGCCGGGGGAGAACGGTATTTT; CDR3 protein: CATTAGGERYF
clone size: .; D gene: TRBD1; J gene: TRBJ1-5; V gene: TRBV19; CDR3 DNA: TGTGCCAGTAGTGTCCCCCCCCGACAGGGACCGTATAGCAATCAGCCCCAGCATTTT; CDR3 protein: CASSVPPRQGPYSNQPQHF
clone size: .; D gene: .; J gene: TRBJ2-1; V gene: TRBV5-1; CDR3 DNA: TGCGCCAGCAGCTCGTCGGTTACTGAGCAGTTCTTC; CDR3 protein: CASSSSVTEQFF
clone size: .; D gene: TRBD2; J gene: TRBJ2-5; V gene: TRBV29-1; CDR3 DNA: TGCAGCGCCTATAGCGGGGAAGAGACCCAGTACTTC; CDR3 protein: CSAYSGEETQYF
clone size: .; D gene: .; J gene: TRBJ2-7; V gene: TRBV7-8; CDR3 DNA: TGTGCCAGCAGCTTAGTGAGCTCCTACGAGCAGTACTTC; CDR3 protein: CASSLVSSYEQYF
clone size: .; D gene: TRBD2; J gene: TRBJ2-1; V gene: TRBV4-1; CDR3 DNA: TGCGCCAGCAACGCCGGGACTAGCGGGGGGGAGCAGTTCTTC; CDR3 protein: CASNAGTSGGEQFF
clone size: .; D gene: .; J gene: TRBJ1-2; V gene: TRBV30; CDR3 DNA: TGTGCCTGGCGAATCTCAGGGTCCACTCAGTACAGCTACACCTTC; CDR3 protein: CAWRISGSTQYSYTF
clone size: .; D gene: TRBD1; J gene: TRBJ1-5; V gene: TRBV12-5; CDR3 DNA: TGTGCTAGTGGTTTGAGCCGGGACAGGGACAATCAGCCCCAGCATTTT; CDR3 protein: CASGLSRDRDNQPQHF
clone size: .; D gene: TRBD1; J gene: TRBJ2-1; V gene: TRBV5-6; CDR3 DNA: TGTGCCAGCAGCTTTGGGGAAGGGGGCTATGAGCAGTTCTTC; CDR3 protein: CASSFGEGGYEQFF
clone size: .; D gene: .; J gene: TRBJ2-1; V gene: TRBV7-2; CDR3 DNA: TGTGCCAGCACCCAGGGGTGGGCTTACAATGAGCAGTTCTTC; CDR3 protein: CASTQGWAYNEQFF
clone size: .; D gene: .; J gene: TRBJ1-1; V gene: TRBV5-6; CDR3 DNA: TGTGCCAGCAGCTTGGTGCGGTGGGCGCGGGACACTGAAGCTTTCTTT; CDR3 protein: CASSLVRWARDTEAFF
clone size: .; D gene: .; J gene: TRBJ1-6; V gene: TRBV10-3; CDR3 DNA: TGTGCCATCAGTGACAGGGTTAACAATTCACCCCTCCACTTT; CDR3 protein: CAISDRVNNSPLHF
clone size: .; D gene: .; J gene: TRBJ1-2; V gene: TRBV28; CDR3 DNA: TGTGCCAGCGCATCCCCAGGGTATGGCTACACCTTC; CDR3 protein: CASASPGYGYTF
clone size: .; D gene: .; J gene: TRBJ1-2; V gene: TRBV28; CDR3 DNA: TGTGCCAGCGGAATCACTAATCCCTTTGAGTTC; CDR3 protein: CASGITNPFEF